This is a list of T cell receptor beta chains from one sample in a study of cytomegalovirus exposure and HLA in healthy donors. The protocol was immunoSEQ multiplex PCR, while the TCRdb copy is restricted to in-frame clones and leaves out a portion. The sample includes hundreds of thousands of clones, 75% to 90% of them seen just once. Sample: PBMCs. The receptors shown here come from a woman aged 25 to 39 in good health and CMV-seropositive. Both conserved end residues are part of each CDR3. Size tells how often a clone was seen (once, few, many) or the class of an expanded clone, and some rows leave it out.

J gene: TRBJ2-7
V gene: TRBV11-2
clone size: .
CDR3 protein: CASSISSGEGYEQYF

J gene: TRBJ2-1
V gene: TRBV9
clone size: .
CDR3 protein: CASSAGPGSFNEQFF

J gene: TRBJ1-5
V gene: TRBV30
clone size: .
CDR3 protein: CAWSLDRNQPQHF

J gene: TRBJ2-2
V gene: TRBV7-3
clone size: .
CDR3 protein: CASSLFARGTGELFF

J gene: TRBJ2-7
V gene: TRBV30
clone size: .
CDR3 protein: CAWSLGTGNEQYF

J gene: TRBJ1-3
V gene: TRBV6-5
clone size: .
CDR3 protein: CASRAGGEGNTIYF

J gene: TRBJ2-7
V gene: TRBV7-8
clone size: .
CDR3 protein: CASSFGDPYEQYF

J gene: TRBJ1-4
V gene: TRBV6-5
clone size: .
CDR3 protein: CASSYSGGEGEKLFF

J gene: TRBJ2-7
V gene: TRBV6-5
clone size: once
CDR3 protein: CASSDPGLAREQYF

J gene: TRBJ1-1
V gene: TRBV6-5
clone size: .
CDR3 protein: CASSFSVSTEAFF

J gene: TRBJ2-7
V gene: TRBV5-1
clone size: .
CDR3 protein: CASSRGLAAQSSYEQYF

J gene: TRBJ2-5
V gene: TRBV30
clone size: .
CDR3 protein: CAWSFSTLSRMETQYF

J gene: TRBJ2-7
V gene: TRBV5-4
clone size: .
CDR3 protein: CASSFVGFGDSLDSYEQYF

J gene: TRBJ2-7
V gene: TRBV6-1
clone size: .
CDR3 protein: CASSERERESPYEQYF

J gene: TRBJ1-5
V gene: TRBV28
clone size: .
CDR3 protein: CASSPRDGPYSNQPQHF

J gene: TRBJ2-7
V gene: TRBV10-3
clone size: .
CDR3 protein: CAISAGQLSSYEQYF

J gene: TRBJ2-5
V gene: TRBV30
clone size: .
CDR3 protein: CAWSGQGGSAQYF

J gene: TRBJ1-2
V gene: TRBV11-3
clone size: .
CDR3 protein: CASSLATGGIGGYTF

J gene: TRBJ2-7
V gene: TRBV4-3
clone size: .
CDR3 protein: CASSQDVTSGYEQYF

J gene: TRBJ1-1
V gene: TRBV9
clone size: .
CDR3 protein: CASSEGGLTEAFF

J gene: TRBJ1-2
V gene: TRBV4-3
clone size: .
CDR3 protein: CASSQGRAAGYGYTF

J gene: TRBJ2-5
V gene: TRBV2
clone size: .
CDR3 protein: CASSVWKERETQYF

J gene: TRBJ2-2
V gene: TRBV7-9
clone size: .
CDR3 protein: CASSSLQGGIMTGELFF

J gene: TRBJ2-1
V gene: TRBV4-3
clone size: .
CDR3 protein: CASSPRLTNEQFF

J gene: TRBJ1-5
V gene: TRBV5-4
clone size: .
CDR3 protein: CASSEGQNQPQHF

J gene: TRBJ2-1
V gene: TRBV7-3
clone size: once
CDR3 protein: CASSLTGTSVGEQFF

J gene: TRBJ1-2
V gene: TRBV27
clone size: .
CDR3 protein: CASSQQGANYGYTF

J gene: TRBJ1-2
V gene: TRBV6-1
clone size: many
CDR3 protein: CASSDVTDYGYTF

J gene: TRBJ2-7
V gene: TRBV6-5
clone size: .
CDR3 protein: CASSYWTGERLYEQYF

J gene: TRBJ2-7
V gene: TRBV13
clone size: .
CDR3 protein: CASSPSGEGVSYEQYF

J gene: TRBJ1-2
V gene: TRBV2
clone size: few
CDR3 protein: CASSEGGNHGYTF

J gene: TRBJ2-7
V gene: TRBV12-5
clone size: once
CDR3 protein: CASGRSPTSGRALDNYEQYF

J gene: TRBJ1-3
V gene: TRBV5-6
clone size: .
CDR3 protein: CASLSGDAGNTIYF

J gene: TRBJ2-7
V gene: TRBV30
clone size: .
CDR3 protein: CAWSVVSGGLEQYF

J gene: TRBJ2-1
V gene: TRBV4-1
clone size: few
CDR3 protein: CASSQVGSVGGGYNEQFF

J gene: TRBJ2-7
V gene: TRBV28
clone size: .
CDR3 protein: CASSSPRWPPYEQYF

J gene: TRBJ1-2
V gene: TRBV18
clone size: few
CDR3 protein: CASSPISGANYGYTF

J gene: TRBJ1-1
V gene: TRBV29-1
clone size: .
CDR3 protein: CSVDRGTEAFF

J gene: TRBJ1-1
V gene: TRBV7-7
clone size: .
CDR3 protein: CASSPIRGRETEAFF

J gene: TRBJ2-1
V gene: TRBV14
clone size: .
CDR3 protein: CASSQDYRLALNNEQFF

J gene: TRBJ2-7
V gene: TRBV29-1
clone size: .
CDR3 protein: CSVRLAGAGYEQYF

J gene: TRBJ2-1
V gene: TRBV7-9
clone size: .
CDR3 protein: CASSSPPGTGVDEQFF

J gene: TRBJ2-7
V gene: TRBV4-1
clone size: few
CDR3 protein: CASSQAVASGSYEQYF

J gene: TRBJ1-2
V gene: TRBV27
clone size: .
CDR3 protein: CASSGRGGYTF

J gene: TRBJ1-2
V gene: TRBV6-5
clone size: .
CDR3 protein: CASSYGQGVGYTF

J gene: TRBJ1-1
V gene: TRBV19
clone size: .
CDR3 protein: CASSRLQELEAFF